This T cell receptor beta chain is drawn from a study of radiation and T cells in renal cell carcinoma. The study's findings and limits: In blood, top tumor clones expanded by 2 weeks, shrinking by 4.

Between the trimmed V and J ends, which lost 5 bases and 2 bases, there was a span of 15 bases. The germline CDR1 and CDR2 sequences are ENHRY and SYGVKD. The CDR3 spans 16 residues. Clones were sequenced by immunoSEQ multiplex PCR, and TCRdb holds only the in-frame ones, with some missing. There are roughly 100,000 clones in the sample; 84% occur only once, and roughly 7.9% lies in the top ten. Documented time point: blood 4 weeks post-SBRT, at nephrectomy. Treatment of the sample: 15 Gy SBRT to primary tumor, nephrectomy 4 weeks later. Clear cell pathology was present in this patient's renal cell carcinoma. A note on this clone: Antigen: not known.

Sample: blood, taken from a patient whose treatment included radiotherapy and nephrectomy. This sequence originates from a man aged 55 to 70 with renal cell carcinoma. J is TRBJ2-2 and V is TRBV10-3; D perhaps matches TRBD1 (6 bases). CDR3 residues: CAISNYGQSNTGELFF. CDR3 in DNA: TGTGCCATCAGTAACTACGGACAGTCTAACACCGGGGAGCTGTTTTTT.